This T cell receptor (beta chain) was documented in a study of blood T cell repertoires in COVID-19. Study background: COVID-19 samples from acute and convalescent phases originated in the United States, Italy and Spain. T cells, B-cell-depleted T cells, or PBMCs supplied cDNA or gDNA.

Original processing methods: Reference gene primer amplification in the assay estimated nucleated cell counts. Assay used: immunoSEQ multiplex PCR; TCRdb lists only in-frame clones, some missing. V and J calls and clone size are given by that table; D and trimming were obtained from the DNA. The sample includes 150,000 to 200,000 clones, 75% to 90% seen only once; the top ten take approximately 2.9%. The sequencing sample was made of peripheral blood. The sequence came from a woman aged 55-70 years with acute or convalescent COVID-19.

DNA of the CDR3: TGTGCCAGCAGCTTCACAGGGGTCGTCGGCGAGCAGTACTTC. This gives the protein CASSFTGVVGEQYF. V and J are TRBV7-9 and TRBJ2-7, with 7 bases that match TRBD1. With 3 bases clipped from V and 6 bases from J, the junction kept 8 bases outside the gene matches. The CDR3 covers 14 residues. The germline V gene has CDR1 SEHNR and CDR2 FQNEAQ (reference sequence).